What follows describes a single T cell receptor beta chain. This specimen comes from a study of human T cells and chemical hapten exposure. Study-level background: TCR yields differed between samples (mainly from small differences in pooled library volume).

V lost 0 bases and J lost 1, with 21 bases in between. The germline CDR1 and CDR2 sequences are MGHRA and YSYEKL. The CDR3 loop spans 19 amino acids. The sample's time point: pre-sensitization, week 0. Treatment denoted: therapeutic diphenylcyclopropenone sensitization with weekly scalp DPC. Phlebotomy was performed prior to application of every patch test. Every donor had alopecia and was 18 to 70 years old; all were suitable for DPC. In the original processing: Sample TCR totals centred on a median of around 92,000, ranging roughly 23,224 to 700,000. MiXCR, applied by TCRdb to the RACE reads, yields one record per CDR3 protein. TCRdb, not the original authors, processed these V and J calls. The sample includes 180,000 or so distinct CDR3 sequences, approximately 31% of them seen just once.

Sequencing used whole blood, obtained in connection with sensitization to the hapten diphenylcyclopropenone (DPC). The rearrangement joins TRBV4-1 to TRBJ1-2; possibly TRBD1 for D (5 bases). This clonotype originated in a woman aged 25-40 years with alopecia areata. Some clones in this sample may be carry-over from other donors' samples. Written as DNA, the CDR3 is TGCGCCAGCAGCCAAGATGGAGGCCAGGGCCCTAACCGTAACTATGGCTACACCTTC. It specifies CASSQDGGQGPNRNYGYTF.